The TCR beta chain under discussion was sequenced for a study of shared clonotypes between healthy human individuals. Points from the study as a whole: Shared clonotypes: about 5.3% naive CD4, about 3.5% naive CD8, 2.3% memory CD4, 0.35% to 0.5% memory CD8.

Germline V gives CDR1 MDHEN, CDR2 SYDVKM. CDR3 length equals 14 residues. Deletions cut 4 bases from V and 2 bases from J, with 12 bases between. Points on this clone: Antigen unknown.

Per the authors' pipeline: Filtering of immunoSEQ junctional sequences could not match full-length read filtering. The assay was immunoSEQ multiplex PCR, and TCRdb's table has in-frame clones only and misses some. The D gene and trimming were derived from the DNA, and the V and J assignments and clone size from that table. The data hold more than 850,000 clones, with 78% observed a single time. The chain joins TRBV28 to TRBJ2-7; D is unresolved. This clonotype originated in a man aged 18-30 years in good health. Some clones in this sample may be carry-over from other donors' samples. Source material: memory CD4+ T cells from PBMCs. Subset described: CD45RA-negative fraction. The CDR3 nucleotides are TGTGCCAGCAGTTACCCGACGGGCACCTACGAGCAGTACTTC. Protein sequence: CASSYPTGTYEQYF.